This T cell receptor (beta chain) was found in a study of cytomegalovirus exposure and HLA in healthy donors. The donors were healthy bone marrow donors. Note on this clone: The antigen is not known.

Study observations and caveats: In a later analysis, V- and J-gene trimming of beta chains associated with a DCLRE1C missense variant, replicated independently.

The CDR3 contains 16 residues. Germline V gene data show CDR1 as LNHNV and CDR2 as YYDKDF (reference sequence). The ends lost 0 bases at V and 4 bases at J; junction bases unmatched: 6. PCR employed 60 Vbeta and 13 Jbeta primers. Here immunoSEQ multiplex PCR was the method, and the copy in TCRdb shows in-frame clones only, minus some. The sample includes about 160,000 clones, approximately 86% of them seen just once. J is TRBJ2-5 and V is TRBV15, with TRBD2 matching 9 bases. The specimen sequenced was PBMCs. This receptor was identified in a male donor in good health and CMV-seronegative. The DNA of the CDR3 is TGTGCCACCAGCAGAGATCGGCTAGCGGGGAGAGAGACCCAGTACTTC. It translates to CATSRDRLAGRETQYF.